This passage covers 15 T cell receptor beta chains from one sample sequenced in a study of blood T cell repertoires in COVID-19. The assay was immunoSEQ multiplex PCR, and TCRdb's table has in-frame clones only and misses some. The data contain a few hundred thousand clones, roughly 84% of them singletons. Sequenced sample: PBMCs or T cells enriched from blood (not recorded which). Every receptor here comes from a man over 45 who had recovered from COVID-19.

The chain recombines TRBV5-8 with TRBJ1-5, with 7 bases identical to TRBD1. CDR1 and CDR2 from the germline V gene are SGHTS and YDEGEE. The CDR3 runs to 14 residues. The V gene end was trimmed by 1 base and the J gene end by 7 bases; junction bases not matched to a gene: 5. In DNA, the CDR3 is TGTGCCAGCAGCTTGAGGGGGCCTACGCAGCCCCAGCATTTT. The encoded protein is CASSLRGPTQPQHF.

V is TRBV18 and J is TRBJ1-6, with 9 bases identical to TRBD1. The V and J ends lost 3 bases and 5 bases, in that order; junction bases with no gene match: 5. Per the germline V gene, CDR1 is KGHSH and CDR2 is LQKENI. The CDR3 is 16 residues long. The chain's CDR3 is CASSPGQGMNNSPLHF. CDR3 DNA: TGTGCCAGCTCACCCGGACAGGGGATGAATAATTCACCCCTCCACTTT.

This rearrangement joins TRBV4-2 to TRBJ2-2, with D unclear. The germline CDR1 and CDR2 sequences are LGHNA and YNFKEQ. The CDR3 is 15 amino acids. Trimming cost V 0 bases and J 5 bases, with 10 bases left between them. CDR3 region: CASSQEQSRTGELFF. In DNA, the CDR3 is TGTGCCAGCAGCCAAGAACAGAGTAGGACCGGGGAGCTGTTTTTT.

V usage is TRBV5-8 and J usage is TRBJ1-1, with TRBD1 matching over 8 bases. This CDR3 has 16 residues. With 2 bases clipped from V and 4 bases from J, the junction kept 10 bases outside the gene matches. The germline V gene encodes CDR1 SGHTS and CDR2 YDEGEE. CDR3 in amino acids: CASSFYRTGKITEAFF. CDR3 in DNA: TGTGCCAGCAGCTTTTATCGGACAGGGAAAATCACTGAAGCTTTCTTT.

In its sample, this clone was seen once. CDR3 sequence (DNA): TGTGCCAGCTCACCTGAGGAGGCGGTTGGTTTGACCTACGAGCAGTACTTC. It encodes CASSPEEAVGLTYEQYF. V usage is TRBV18 and J usage is TRBJ2-7; D may be TRBD2 (5 bases). CDR3 size: 17 residues. Deletions cut 3 bases from V and 2 bases from J, with 20 bases between. The germline V gene has CDR1 KGHSH and CDR2 LQKENI.

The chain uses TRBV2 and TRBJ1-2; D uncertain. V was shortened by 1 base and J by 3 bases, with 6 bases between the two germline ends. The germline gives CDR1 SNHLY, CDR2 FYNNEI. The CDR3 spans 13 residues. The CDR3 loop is CASSEDSDYGYTF. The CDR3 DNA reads TGTGCCAGCAGTGAAGACAGTGACTATGGCTACACCTTC.

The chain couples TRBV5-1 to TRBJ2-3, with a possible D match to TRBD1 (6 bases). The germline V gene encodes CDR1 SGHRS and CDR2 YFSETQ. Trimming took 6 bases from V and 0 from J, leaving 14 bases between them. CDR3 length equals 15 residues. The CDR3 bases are TGCGCCAGCACCCCCAGGGGCCATAGCACAGATACGCAGTATTTT. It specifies CASTPRGHSTDTQYF.

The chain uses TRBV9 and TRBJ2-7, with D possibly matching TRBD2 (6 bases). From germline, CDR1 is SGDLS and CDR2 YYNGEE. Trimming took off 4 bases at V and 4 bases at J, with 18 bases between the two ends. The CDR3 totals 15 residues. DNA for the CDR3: TGTGCCAGCAGCTACGGGCCGGAGGGAACTTACGAGCAGTACTTC. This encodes CASSYGPEGTYEQYF.

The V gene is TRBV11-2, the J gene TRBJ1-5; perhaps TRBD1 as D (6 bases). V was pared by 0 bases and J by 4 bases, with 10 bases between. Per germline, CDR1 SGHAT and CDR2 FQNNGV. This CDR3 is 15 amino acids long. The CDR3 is CASSLEGQPNQPQHF. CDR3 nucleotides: TGTGCCAGCAGCTTAGAAGGACAGCCTAATCAGCCCCAGCATTTT.

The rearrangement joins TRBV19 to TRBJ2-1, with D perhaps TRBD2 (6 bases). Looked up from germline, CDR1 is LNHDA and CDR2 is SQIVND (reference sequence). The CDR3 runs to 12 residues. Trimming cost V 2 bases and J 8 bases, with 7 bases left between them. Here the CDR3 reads CASSIRDYEQFF. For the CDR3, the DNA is TGTGCCAGTAGTATAAGGGACTATGAGCAGTTCTTC.

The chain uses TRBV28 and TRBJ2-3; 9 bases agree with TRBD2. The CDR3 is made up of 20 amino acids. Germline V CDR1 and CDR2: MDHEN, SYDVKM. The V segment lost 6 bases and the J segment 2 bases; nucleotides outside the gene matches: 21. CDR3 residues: CASSIVNGGGRAFNTDTQYF. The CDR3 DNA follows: TGTGCCAGCAGCATCGTTAATGGTGGCGGGAGGGCCTTTAACACAGATACGCAGTATTTT.

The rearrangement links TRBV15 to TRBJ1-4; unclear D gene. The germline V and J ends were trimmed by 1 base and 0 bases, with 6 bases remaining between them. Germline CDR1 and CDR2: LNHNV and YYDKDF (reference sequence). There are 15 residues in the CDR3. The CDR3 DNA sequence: TGTGCCACCAGCAGAGTCCCAGCAACTAATGAAAAACTGTTTTTT. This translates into CATSRVPATNEKLFF.

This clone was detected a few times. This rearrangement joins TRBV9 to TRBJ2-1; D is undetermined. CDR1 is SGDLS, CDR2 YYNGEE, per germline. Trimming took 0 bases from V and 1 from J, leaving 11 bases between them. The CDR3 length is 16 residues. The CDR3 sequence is CASSVDPSGSYNEQFF. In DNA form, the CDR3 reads TGTGCCAGCAGCGTAGATCCCTCCGGGTCCTACAATGAGCAGTTCTTC.

The CDR3 bases are TGTGCCAGCAGTGCCCAGACAGGGGGCGCAATGGGAGGCTACACCTTC. Translated, it gives CASSAQTGGAMGGYTF. The chain has TRBV25-1 and TRBJ1-2; 10 positions agree with TRBD1. The CDR3 extends over 16 amino acids. Germline loops: CDR1 MGHDK, CDR2 SYGVNS. V shed 4 bases, J shed 8 bases, and the junction held 13 bases outside the gene matches.

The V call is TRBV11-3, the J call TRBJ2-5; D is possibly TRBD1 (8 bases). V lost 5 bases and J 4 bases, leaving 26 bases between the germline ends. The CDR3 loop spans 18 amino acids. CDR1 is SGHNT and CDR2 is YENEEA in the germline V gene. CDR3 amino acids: CASSAQPTGGGSGETQYF. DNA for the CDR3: TGTGCCAGCAGCGCACAACCTACAGGGGGGGGTTCGGGAGAGACCCAGTACTTC.